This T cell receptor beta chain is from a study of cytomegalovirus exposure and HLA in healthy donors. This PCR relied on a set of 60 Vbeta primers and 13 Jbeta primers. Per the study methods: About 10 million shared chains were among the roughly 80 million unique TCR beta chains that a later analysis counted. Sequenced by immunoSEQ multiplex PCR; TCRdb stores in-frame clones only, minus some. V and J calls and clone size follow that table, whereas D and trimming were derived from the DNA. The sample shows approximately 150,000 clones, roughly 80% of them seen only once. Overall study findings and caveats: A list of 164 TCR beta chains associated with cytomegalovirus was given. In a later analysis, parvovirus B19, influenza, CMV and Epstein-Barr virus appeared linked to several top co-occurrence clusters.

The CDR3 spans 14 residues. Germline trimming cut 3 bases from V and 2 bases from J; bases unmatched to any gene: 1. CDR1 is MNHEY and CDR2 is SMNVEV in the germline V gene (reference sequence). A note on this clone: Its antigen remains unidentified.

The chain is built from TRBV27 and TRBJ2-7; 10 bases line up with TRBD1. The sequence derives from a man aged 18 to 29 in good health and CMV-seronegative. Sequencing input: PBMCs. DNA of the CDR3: TGTGCCAGCAGTTTTGGGACAGGGGCCTACGAGCAGTACTTC. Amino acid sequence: CASSFGTGAYEQYF.